The clone carrying this T cell receptor beta chain was observed many times. Its matching antigen is unknown. These data are taken from a study of regulatory T cells in long-lasting Graves disease. Study conclusions and caveats: Sampling was limited to peripheral blood rather than thyroid tissue. Gene preferences differed: TRBV28, TRBJ1-2, TRBJ2-5 in persistent cases.

V lost 0 bases and J lost 2, with 13 bases in between. This CDR3 has 15 amino acids. Germline assignment: CDR1 DFQATT and CDR2 SNEGSKA (reference sequence). Assembly of TCR beta libraries relied on iRepertoire HTBI primers together with Arm-PCR of CDR3 regions. TCRdb redid the calling of the multiplex PCR reads with MiXCR, one entry per CDR3 protein. The data hold more than 300,000 distinct CDR3 sequences, with 15% to 19% observed a single time. Time point here: newly diagnosed GD, antithyroid drugs for less than 3 months. With RNA extracted from PBMCs as input, the TCR library was made. Graves' disease diagnosis followed American Thyroid Association guidelines.

The V gene is TRBV20-1, the J gene TRBJ1-2; the D gene is possibly TRBD1 (5 bases). This sequence originates from a female donor with Graves disease. The sample was peripheral blood mononuclear cells (PBMCs), taken at new diagnosis, from a patient treated with antithyroid drugs. CDR3 coding DNA: TGCAGTGCTAGAGATCCGGGGGGTCAGAACTATGGCTACACCTTC. The encoded protein is CSARDPGGQNYGYTF.